This T cell receptor (beta chain) was retrieved from a study of cytomegalovirus exposure and HLA in healthy donors. Study-wide background: An earlier analysis found fewer than 140 million unique TCR beta sequences from approximately 200 million T cells.

In regard to this clone: Antigen specificity is unknown.

General observations from the study: V- and J-gene trimming in TCR beta was tied to a missense DCLRE1C variant by an analysis performed later. Reported findings show TCR beta sequences accurately forecast HLA-A and HLA-B alleles in most subjects. An analysis was carried out later, and it reportedly showed fewer N-insertions in an Asian-associated ancestry cluster than the 666-donor mean.

Germline CDR1 and CDR2: ENHRY and SYGVKD. V was clipped by 0 bases and J by 2 bases, with 15 bases between them. The length of the CDR3 is 17 residues. With 60 Vbeta and 13 Jbeta primers, the PCR was carried out. Produced via immunoSEQ multiplex PCR; TCRdb's table is partial and in-frame only. The table has 150,000 to 200,000 clones, approximately 78% seen once. The TCR originated in a woman in her 50s in good health and CMV-seropositive. Sequenced input: PBMCs. The genes are TRBV10-3 and TRBJ2-3; D possibly corresponds to TRBD2 (6 bases). CDR3 bases: TGTGCCATCAGTGAGTCGAAGGTCGGGGGTTTCACAGATACGCAGTATTTT. Amino acids: CAISESKVGGFTDTQYF.